This entry concerns a single T cell receptor beta chain. The data originate from a study of T cell changes during pregnancy in multiple sclerosis. The CDR3 spans 15 residues. V shed 4 bases and J 9 bases; nucleotides not matched to a gene: 11. Germline V gene sequence: CDR1 ENHRY, CDR2 SYGVKD. TCRdb keeps only in-frame clones here, not all; method: immunoSEQ multiplex PCR. The sample comprises around 79,000 clones, under 95% of which are singletons, and about 0.45% rests with the top ten. The specimen comprised CD4+ T cells from peripheral blood mononuclear cells, sampled in the second trimester of pregnancy. The V call is TRBV10-3, the J call TRBJ2-1; 8 bases map to TRBD2. This TCR came from a female donor with multiple sclerosis, enrolled in a pregnancy study. CDR3 in amino acids: CAISVMPGGPGEQFF. The CDR3 region has the DNA TGTGCCATCAGTGTTATGCCGGGGGGGCCCGGTGAGCAGTTCTTC.